These 5 T cell receptor beta chains were sequenced from one sample in a study of PD-L1 blockade in urothelial cancer. The time point here: pretreatment peripheral blood. The method was immunoSEQ multiplex PCR; TCRdb's version includes in-frame clones alone and lacks a portion of them. Altogether approximately 18,000 clones are present, approximately 89% being singletons, with the ten largest covering about 12%. The specimen comprised PBMCs, sampled around atezolizumab (anti-PD-L1) treatment. The receptor source for this set is a man aged 65-85 years with urothelial cancer.

This chain joins TRBV7-2 and TRBJ1-1, with D unresolved. Looked up from germline, CDR1 is SGHTA and CDR2 is FQGNSA. CDR3 length: 13 amino acids. V shed 4 bases and J shed 0 bases, with 6 bases lying between them. CDR3 amino acids: CASSSGMNTEAFF. CDR3 DNA sequence: TGTGCCAGCAGCTCCGGGATGAACACTGAAGCTTTCTTT.

The chain carries TRBV6-6 and TRBJ2-3, with 10 positions matching TRBD2. V gave up 7 bases and J gave up 3 bases; unmatched junction bases: 4. Germline CDR1 MNHNY, CDR2 SVGAGI (reference sequence). CDR3 size: 14 residues. Here the CDR3 reads CASNLLAGTDTQYF. The CDR3 bases are TGTGCCAGCAACCTACTAGCGGGAACAGATACGCAGTATTTT.

This chain uses TRBV5-6 with TRBJ1-2, with 7 bases matching TRBD1. This CDR3 contains 14 residues. Looked up from germline, CDR1 is SGHDT and CDR2 is YYEEEE. V dropped 6 bases and J dropped 2; count of bases not matched to a gene: 7. The CDR3 is CASIKSDRNYGYTF. Here the CDR3 DNA reads TGTGCCAGCATCAAGTCGGACAGGAACTATGGCTACACCTTC.

The chain links TRBV14 to TRBJ2-2; possible D gene TRBD2, 7 bases. This CDR3 is 16 amino acids long. The V and J ends lost 3 bases and 7 bases respectively, with 18 bases between them. Germline CDR1 SGHDN, CDR2 FVKESK. The CDR3 DNA reads TGTGCCAGCAGCCAGCGGGGGCCCAGAACAAACGGGGAGCTGTTTTTT. Its translation: CASSQRGPRTNGELFF.

The rearrangement uses TRBV19 and TRBJ2-7, with 10 bases that match TRBD1. This CDR3 has 12 amino acids. Per germline, CDR1 LNHDA and CDR2 SQIVND (reference sequence). The trim removed 5 bases at V and 7 bases at J, leaving 2 bases unmatched. CDR3 coding DNA: TGTGCCAGTAGTGACAGGGGGCTTGAGCAGTACTTC. This gives the protein CASSDRGLEQYF.